Below are 9 T cell receptor beta chains sequenced from a single sample in a study of shared clonotypes between healthy human individuals. The data were produced by immunoSEQ multiplex PCR, yet TCRdb's version contains in-frame clones alone and is incomplete. The top ten clones hold approximately 1.2% of a sample with roughly 2 million clones, just under 95% of them seen once. Cells designated naive CD8 were CD45RO-negative and were positively selected for CCR7, with terminally differentiated effector memory CD45RA+ cells excluded. The source material was naive CD8+ T cells sorted from blood. Receptor source: a man younger than 35 in good health.

The rearrangement joins TRBV7-9 to TRBJ2-6; D is possibly TRBD2 (6 bases). Germline CDR1 and CDR2: SEHNR and FQNEAQ (reference sequence). Trimming pared 0 bases from V and 0 bases from J, leaving 9 bases between. This CDR3 spans 17 amino acids. The CDR3 protein is CASSLAPGGSGANVLTF. CDR3 nucleotide sequence: TGTGCCAGCAGCTTAGCCCCCGGGGGCTCTGGGGCCAACGTCCTGACTTTC.

This chain's CDR3 is CASSDLQGYEQYF. DNA for the CDR3: TGTGCCAGCAGCGATCTACAGGGCTACGAGCAGTACTTC. The chain links TRBV7-6 to TRBJ2-7; D possibly corresponds to TRBD1 (6 bases). This CDR3 is built from 13 residues. The V gene lost 5 bases and the J gene lost 3 bases, with 11 bases spanning the gap. Germline CDR1 reads SGHVS; CDR2 reads FNYEAQ. Using reference TRBV7-6 and TRBJ2-7 for the parts outside the CDR3, the full variable domain is GAGVSQSPRYKVTKRGQDVALRCDPISGHVSLYWYRQALGQGPEFLTYFNYEAQQDKSGLPNDRFSAERPEGSISTLTIQRTEQRDSAMYRCASSDLQGYEQYFGPGTRLTVT.

The rearrangement links TRBV4-1 to TRBJ2-7; D gene uncertain. V lost 4 bases, J lost 2 bases, and 15 bases lay in between. Germline V gives CDR1 MGHRA, CDR2 YSYEKL. The CDR3 runs to 15 residues. The CDR3 protein is CASSPQISETYEQYF. Written as DNA, the CDR3 is TGCGCCAGCAGCCCACAAATCAGCGAGACCTACGAGCAGTACTTC.

V usage is TRBV2 and J usage is TRBJ2-7; D possibly corresponds to TRBD2 (6 bases). The V end was cut by 4 bases, the J end by 0 bases, with 13 bases between. This CDR3 has 15 amino acids. CDR1 is SNHLY and CDR2 is FYNNEI in the germline V gene. The CDR3 region has the DNA TGTGCCAGCAGTGTGGGACTTCACAGCTCCTACGAGCAGTACTTC. Protein: CASSVGLHSSYEQYF. Full variable domain (remainder filled in from reference TRBV2 and TRBJ2-7): EPEVTQTPSHQVTQMGQEVILRCVPISNHLYFYWYRQILGQKVEFLVSFYNNEISEKSEIFDDQFSVERPDGSNFTLKIRSTKLEDSAMYFCASSVGLHSSYEQYFGPGTRLTVT.

V gene TRBV19 combines with J gene TRBJ2-7, with TRBD1 matching over 7 bases. The trim removed 5 bases at V and 2 bases at J, leaving 6 bases unmatched. The CDR3 runs 14 residues. Per germline, CDR1 LNHDA and CDR2 SQIVND (reference sequence). The CDR3 loop is CASSLTGNAYEQYF. CDR3 DNA sequence: TGTGCCAGTAGTCTGACAGGGAACGCCTACGAGCAGTACTTC.

This clone was found a few times. The chain uses TRBV6-5 and TRBJ1-3, with D maybe TRBD1 (5 bases). There are 15 residues in the CDR3. The germline gives CDR1 MNHEY, CDR2 SVGAGI. Trimming shortened V by 6 bases and J by 4 bases, and 16 bases separated the two germline ends. The CDR3 nucleotides read TGTGCCAGCAGGACGGGGACCTCAAGGGGAAACACCATATATTTT. Its protein is CASRTGTSRGNTIYF.

The rearrangement joins TRBV6-1 to TRBJ2-2; D gene uncertain. Trimming shortened V by 4 bases and J by 2 bases, and 8 bases separated the two germline ends. Germline CDR1 and CDR2: MNHNS and SASEGT. This CDR3 region has 14 residues. CDR3 bases: TGTGCCAGCAGTGGCAGGCCTAACACCGGGGAGCTGTTTTTT. The encoded protein is CASSGRPNTGELFF.

The V and J genes are TRBV10-1 and TRBJ2-7; 7 positions agree with TRBD2. The CDR3 runs to 17 residues. J gave up 3 bases and V 0 bases, and 11 bases lay outside the gene matches. Per germline, CDR1 WNHNN and CDR2 SYGVQD (reference sequence). In DNA, the CDR3 is TGCGCCAGCAGTGAGTCGGGGGGGAGACAGACTATCTACGAGCAGTACTTC. Protein: CASSESGGRQTIYEQYF.

V is TRBV7-9 and J is TRBJ2-3, with 9 nucleotides matching TRBD2. Germline assignment: CDR1 SEHNR and CDR2 FQNEAQ (reference sequence). The CDR3 covers 17 residues. J was trimmed by 2 bases and V by 1 base; bases with no gene match: 7. The CDR3 is CASSLDLLAGYTDTQYF. The DNA for the CDR3 is TGTGCCAGCAGCTTAGACCTACTAGCGGGTTACACAGATACGCAGTATTTT.